This TCR beta chain emerged from a study of Graves' ophthalmopathy and Graves' hyperthyroidism. Whole-study context: Over 18 months of follow-up, stable hyperthyroidism required that no ophthalmopathy appear.

Newly diagnosed hyperthyroidism donors, aged 18 to 65, duration under 2 months. RNA transcripts provided the template for amplifying TCR beta CDR3 regions. Following a first-round RT-PCR that used HTBI primers, a second-round multiplex PCR was carried out. TCRdb called the multiplex PCR reads again in MiXCR, with one record for every CDR3 protein. The data hold over a million distinct CDR3 sequences, with 36% observed a single time. General study findings and limits: Among thyroid clonotypes expanded above 0.001 frequency, most also appeared in blood. A classifier, a 13-signature model, separated ophthalmopathy from stable hyperthyroidism with approximately 88% sensitivity and roughly 80% specificity.

Comment on this clonotype: The antigen is undetermined.

This CDR3 has 14 residues. Looked up from germline, CDR1 is SQVTM and CDR2 is ANQGSEA. Trimming shortened V by 7 bases and J by 2 bases, and 17 bases separated the two germline ends. This chain connects TRBV29-1 to TRBJ2-5; D remains unclear. The sequence was obtained from an adult man with Graves' hyperthyroidism. The sample was peripheral blood or thyroid tissue (not recorded which). The chain's CDR3 is CSAGKYGRQETQYF. The CDR3 nucleotides read TGCAGCGCAGGAAAGTATGGACGGCAAGAGACCCAGTACTTC.